Described below is a single T cell receptor beta chain sequence and its context. Its antigen is currently unknown. TCRdb ran MiXCR on the reads and lists one entry per CDR3 protein. The sample consists of hundreds of thousands of distinct CDR3 sequences, roughly a third of them appearing once. These data are taken from a study of T cell repertoires in cytomegalovirus infection. Study-level information: Recently identified HLA-C-restricted CMV epitopes and well-studied HLA-B-restricted CMV epitopes were used by the study. CMV infection together with matching HLA type was indicated by public TCR beta signatures. Broader study findings: CMV carriers with the relevant HLA were identified by cumulative public TCR beta family frequency.

This CDR3 has 17 residues. Germline values: CDR1 MNHEY, CDR2 SVGEGT. V was shortened by 0 bases and J by 6 bases, with 18 bases between the two germline ends. The material sequenced was cultured PBMCs, taken from culture after CMV antigen stimulation. The receptor's source is a human donor in good health (CMV status not recorded). Some clones in this sample may be carry-over from other donors' samples. The chain carries TRBV6-2 or TRBV6-3 and TRBJ2-4; D not certain. In DNA, the CDR3 is TGTGCCAGCAGTTACTCGTTGGGCGACCCCCAGATAAACATTCAGTACTTC. As protein: CASSYSLGDPQINIQYF.